These T cell receptor beta chains were read from a single sample in a study of blood T cells in healthy people across ages. TCRdb reprocessed the 5' RACE reads with MiXCR, giving one entry per CDR3 protein. This table holds roughly 2 million distinct CDR3 sequences, 49% found once. The specimen was blood. The origin of the receptors is a woman aged 40 to 50 in good health. The CDR3 runs from the conserved cysteine through the conserved F or W. A D gene is named only where the DNA matches it firmly. Clone size appears in some rows only: once, few, many, or a class for an expanded clone.

V gene,clone size,D gene,J gene,CDR3 DNA,CDR3 protein
TRBV6-6,-,-,TRBJ1-6,TGTGCCAGCAGGCCTGGGTGGAATTCACCCCTCCACTTT,CASRPGWNSPLHF
TRBV7-9,few,-,TRBJ1-5,TGTGCCAGCAGCTTAGGGGGGGCGAGGCAGCCCCAGCATTTT,CASSLGGARQPQHF
TRBV7-2,-,TRBD1,TRBJ1-6,TGTGCCAGCAGCTTAGGGAGACAGGGGACTCGTTCACCCCTCCACTTT,CASSLGRQGTRSPLHF
TRBV4-2,-,TRBD2,TRBJ2-5,TGTGCCAGCAGCCGGGGGACTAGCGGGGCCGGGGAGACCCAGTACTTC,CASSRGTSGAGETQYF
TRBV20-1,few,TRBD1,TRBJ1-2,TGCAGTGCTAGAGATTCCAGGGGGCTGGGCTACACCTTC,CSARDSRGLGYTF
TRBV3-1,-,-,TRBJ2-3,TGTGCCAGCAGCCAAGATCCTAAGGGGTCAGATACGCAGTATTTT,CASSQDPKGSDTQYF
TRBV20-1,-,-,TRBJ1-4,TGCAGTGCTGGGAGGGCAGCGCTTAATGAAAAACTGTTTTTT,CSAGRAALNEKLFF
TRBV19,-,TRBD1,TRBJ2-3,TGTGCCAGTAGGACAGGGAAAGGTACGCAGTATTTT,CASRTGKGTQYF
TRBV20-1,-,-,TRBJ2-7,TGCAGTGCTAGCCTGGTGGGGTTATCCTACGAGCAGTACTTC,CSASLVGLSYEQYF
TRBV5-1,-,TRBD1,TRBJ2-7,TGCGCCAGCAGCCCCCAGACAGGGCCCGAGCAGTACTTC,CASSPQTGPEQYF
TRBV6-1,once,-,TRBJ2-1,TGTGCCAGCAGCCCTACACGGACAATTCTGTTCTTC,CASSPTRTILFF
TRBV28,-,-,TRBJ2-1,TGTGCCAGCGGGCAGCTGTGGGGTGAGCAGTTCTTC,CASGQLWGEQFF
TRBV7-6,-,-,TRBJ1-6,TGTGCCAGCAGCGTAGGGTCGACAAATTCACCCCTCCACTTT,CASSVGSTNSPLHF
TRBV20-1,once,TRBD2,TRBJ2-1,TGCAGTGCTAGAGATCAGAGCGGGAGGGCAGGGACCTACAATGAGCAGTTCTTC,CSARDQSGRAGTYNEQFF
TRBV7-3,few,TRBD1,TRBJ2-1,TGTGCCAGCAGCTCGGACAGGGGGCTGTATCGGTCCTACAATGAGCAGTTCTTC,CASSSDRGLYRSYNEQFF
TRBV11-2,-,-,TRBJ2-7,TGTGCCAGCAACCGGGACATGAGCTCCTACGAGCAGTACTTC,CASNRDMSSYEQYF
TRBV5-1,few,-,TRBJ2-7,TGCGCCAGCAGCGTGGACACCACTACCTACGAGCAGTACTTC,CASSVDTTTYEQYF
TRBV27,-,-,TRBJ2-4,TGTGCCAACCGCCCAACAGTCAGAAACATTCAGTACTTC,CANRPTVRNIQYF
TRBV29-1,once,-,TRBJ2-3,TGCAGCGCCCGAGGGGCCAGGGGTCTTGCAGATACGCAGTATTTT,CSARGARGLADTQYF
TRBV3-1,few,-,TRBJ2-3,TGTGCCAGCAGCCAAGAGGCCCCCGGGGCCCTTACAGGGGATACGCAGTATTTT,CASSQEAPGALTGDTQYF
TRBV7-2,-,TRBD1,TRBJ1-5,TGTGCCAGCAGCCTAAGGACAGGGTTAAGCAATCGGCCCCAGCATTTT,CASSLRTGLSNRPQHF
TRBV6-5,few,TRBD1,TRBJ2-3,TGTGCCAGCAGTTACTCGCGGACAGGAGATACGCAGTATTTT,CASSYSRTGDTQYF
TRBV4-1,-,TRBD1,TRBJ1-1,TGCGCCAGCAGCCCTAGGGACAGGGGTACCACTGAAGCTTTCTTT,CASSPRDRGTTEAFF
TRBV20-1,few,-,TRBJ2-5,TGCAGTGCTAGAGATTTGAAGGGGTTGGAGACCCAGTACTTC,CSARDLKGLETQYF
TRBV12-3/TRBV12-4,-,-,TRBJ2-7,TGTGCCAGCAGTTTAGTCGGTTCCGACGAGCAGTACTTC,CASSLVGSDEQYF
TRBV4-1,few,TRBD1,TRBJ2-7,TGCGCCAGCAGCCAACCAGGACAGGGCCCCCTCTCCTACGAGCAGTACTTC,CASSQPGQGPLSYEQYF
TRBV2,-,-,TRBJ2-1,TGTGTCTCGGGGGCACCAGCTCACAATGAGCAGTTCTTC,CVSGAPAHNEQFF
TRBV18,-,-,TRBJ2-4,TGTGCCAGCTCACCTACAGTTACCGACATTCAGTACTTC,CASSPTVTDIQYF